This TCR beta chain was obtained from a study of long-term antiretroviral therapy in people with HIV (dated by TCRdb to between 2021 and 2024). Broadly, across the study: The earliest samples were collected roughly a decade before the 2015 WHO recommendation for immediate ART, at a time when ART was usually postponed until CD4 counts fell. A retrospective serial study tested whether changes in peripheral blood TRB repertoire composition and diversity were associated with ART initiation and durable HIV suppression. A total of over 150 cryopreserved PBMC samples came from 30 adults with confirmed HIV infection and were collected serially over a mean of approximately 6 years (range 1-12). Of the roughly 27 participants with HIV, roughly 10 were female. No cross-contamination during QIAcube processing was seen in test extractions of a monoclonal T-cell line run alongside 33 polyclonal samples.

CDR1 and CDR2 (SGHRS, YFSETQ) derive from the germline V gene. The CDR3 covers 14 residues, taking in both the cysteine and the phenylalanine. Solely the CDR3 DNA is kept, with 42 bases framed from the first base. V is pared back by 4 bases and J by 8 bases, with 13 bases lying between the germline termini. The study at large found these results: Inferences about post-ART repertoire changes were limited because no data were available on ART adherence, viral resistance or therapy changes. Limited PBMC availability meant only the TCR beta chain was sequenced, without alpha chain pairing. Unsorted PBMC were profiled instead of sorted CD4+ and CD8+ T cells because pre-ART samples had limited cell numbers. Compared with controls, HIV repertoires had narrower CDR3 length ranges, and the network structure pointed to an antigen-experienced repertoire that shifted only slightly toward naive after ART. The repertoire was dominated across all time points by expanded TRB clones identified before ART initiation, although this dominance was seen to fluctuate and to decrease in many PLHIV after ART. The samples were dated from about 2004 to 2017, and the ART regimens that were used may be less effective than current ART regimens. Starting ART was linked to a significant rise in TRB diversity, yet even after long-term ART the diversity remained significantly lower than in transplant donor controls.

This clone was counted a few times. What this receptor recognizes is not known. Base qualities are not recorded, but no much larger clone differs from it by a single base. The immunoSEQ hsTCRB v3.0 assay was used at survey level resolution to sequence the TRB variable region. A depth of about 40,000-55,000 T-cell genomes per sample was targeted for TRB sequencing. TRB libraries were pooled and sequenced on an Illumina MiSeq using a v3 150-cycle kit. Concerning the study's data processing: Analysis of repertoires was carried out in R inside a reproducible Nextflow workflow spanning QC, data transformation and analysis. Custom analyses were implemented in LymphoSeq2, an R package for AIRR-Seq data exploration. A few samples that produced fewer than 5000 total TRB sequences were removed, so 150 to 200 HIV repertoires were analyzed. Among the 170 to 200 retained HIV repertoires, 55 to 60 were collected before ART initiation and 120 to 130 after ART initiation. Each repertoire was downsampled to 5000 TRB nucleotide sequences, and summary statistics were averaged across 100 downsampling iterations. TRB sequences were retained for analysis only if CDR3 regions of at least seven amino acids were present. Two measures captured diversity: a Shannon entropy-derived clonality score and the Gini coefficient. In the repertoire networks, any two of the top 5000 CDR3 amino acid sequences were linked whenever the two sequences differed by an edit distance of one. Antigen specificity groups and MHC restriction were predicted for TRB CDR3 amino acid sequences with GLIPH2. CDR3 amino acid sequences were matched against VDJdb and McPAS-TCR to flag known CMV, EBV, HIV or tissue antigen associations. Pre-ART, post-ART and control groups were compared with Wilcoxon signed-rank tests and Holm-Bonferroni correction. As stored in TCRdb, this immuneACCESS dataset retains in-frame rearrangements with V and J assigned. A fraction of the clones does not appear; measured against another copy, unresolved V genes explain less than half of the discrepancy, and the remainder lacks a known reason. The V and J calls and clone size come from that table; D and trimming were worked out from the DNA. For this sample there are under 30,000 clones; around 77% appear just once. The ten largest clones take up around 10% of the sample.

Participants were included only if at least one PBMC sample before ART initiation and at least two post-ART samples were available. All participants with HIV were treated in the United States of America. Before DNA extraction, cryopreserved samples containing 1-10 million PBMC were thawed and washed. At the time of the earliest PBMC sample for each participant with HIV, ages ranged from about 20 to 55 years. PBMC samples from each participant spanned 1-4 timepoints before ART initiation and 2-8 timepoints after ART initiation, with a median of 7 samples. Serial HIV viral load, CD4+ T-cell count, ART history and demographic data were obtained for every participant. Genomic DNA was extracted from unsorted PBMC with a Qiagen kit on a QIAcube, processed in batches of 12 samples.

Specimen: unsorted PBMCs, collected 2.1 years after starting antiretroviral therapy. This TCR derives from a young man with HIV. This receptor chain uses TRBV5-1 and TRBJ1-6; a tentative D match to TRBD1 spans 5 bases. In nucleotides, the sequence is TGCGCCAGCAGCAGGACGGGGGAGGATTCACCCCTCCACTTT. It specifies CASSRTGEDSPLHF.